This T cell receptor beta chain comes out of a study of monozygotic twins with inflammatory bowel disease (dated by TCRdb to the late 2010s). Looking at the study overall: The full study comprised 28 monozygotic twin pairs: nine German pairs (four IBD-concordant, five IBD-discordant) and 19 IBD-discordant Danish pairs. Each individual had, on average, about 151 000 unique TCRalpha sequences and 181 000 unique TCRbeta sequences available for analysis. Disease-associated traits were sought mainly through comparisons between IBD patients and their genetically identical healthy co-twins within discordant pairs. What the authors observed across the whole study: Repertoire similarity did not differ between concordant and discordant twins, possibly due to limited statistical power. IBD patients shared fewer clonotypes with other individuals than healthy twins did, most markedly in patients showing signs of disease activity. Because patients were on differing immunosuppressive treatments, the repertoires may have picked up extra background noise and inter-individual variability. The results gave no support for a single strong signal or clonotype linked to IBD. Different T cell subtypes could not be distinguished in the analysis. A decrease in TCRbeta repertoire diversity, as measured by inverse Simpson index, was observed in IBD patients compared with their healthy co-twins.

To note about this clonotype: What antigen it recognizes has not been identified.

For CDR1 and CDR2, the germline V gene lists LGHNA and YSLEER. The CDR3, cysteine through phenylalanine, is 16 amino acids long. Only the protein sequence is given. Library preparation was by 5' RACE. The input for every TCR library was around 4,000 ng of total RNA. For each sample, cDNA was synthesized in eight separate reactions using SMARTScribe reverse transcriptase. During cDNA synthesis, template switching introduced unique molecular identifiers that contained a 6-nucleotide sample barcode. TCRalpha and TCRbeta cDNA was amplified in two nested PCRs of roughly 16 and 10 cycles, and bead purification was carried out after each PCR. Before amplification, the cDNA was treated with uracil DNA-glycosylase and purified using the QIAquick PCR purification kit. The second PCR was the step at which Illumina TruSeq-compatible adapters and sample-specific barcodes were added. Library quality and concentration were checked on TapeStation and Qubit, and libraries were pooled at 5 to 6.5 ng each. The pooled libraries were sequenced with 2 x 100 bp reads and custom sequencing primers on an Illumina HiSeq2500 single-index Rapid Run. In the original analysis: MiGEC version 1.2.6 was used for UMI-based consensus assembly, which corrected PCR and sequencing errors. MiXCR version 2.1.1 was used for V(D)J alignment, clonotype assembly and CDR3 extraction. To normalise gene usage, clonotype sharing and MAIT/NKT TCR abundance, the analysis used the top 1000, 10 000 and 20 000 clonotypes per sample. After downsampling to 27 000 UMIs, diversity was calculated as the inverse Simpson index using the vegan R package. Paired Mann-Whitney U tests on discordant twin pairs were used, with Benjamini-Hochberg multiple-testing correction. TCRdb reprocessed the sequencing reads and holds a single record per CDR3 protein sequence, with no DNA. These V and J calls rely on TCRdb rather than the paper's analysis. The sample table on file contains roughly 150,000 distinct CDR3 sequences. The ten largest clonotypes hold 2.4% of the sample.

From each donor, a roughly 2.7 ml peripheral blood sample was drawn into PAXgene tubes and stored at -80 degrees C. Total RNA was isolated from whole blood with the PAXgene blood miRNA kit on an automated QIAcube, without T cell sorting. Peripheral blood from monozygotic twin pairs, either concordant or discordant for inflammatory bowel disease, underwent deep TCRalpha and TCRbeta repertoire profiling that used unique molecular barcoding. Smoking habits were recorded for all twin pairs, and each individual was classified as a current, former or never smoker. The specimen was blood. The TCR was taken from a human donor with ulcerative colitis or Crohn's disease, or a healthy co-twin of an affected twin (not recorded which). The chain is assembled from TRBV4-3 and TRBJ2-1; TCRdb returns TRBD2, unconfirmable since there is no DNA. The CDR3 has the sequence CASSPYGTPPGNEQFF.